These T cell receptor beta chains were read from a single sample in a study of blood T cell repertoires in COVID-19. Using immunoSEQ multiplex PCR, the repertoire was profiled, and TCRdb retains in-frame clones only, with some absent. The sample holds nearly 200,000 clones, 85% to 90% seen once. The sequenced sample was peripheral blood. Receptors were obtained from a woman in her 70s with acute or convalescent COVID-19. Each CDR3 is given with its conserved first and last residue. The order of the fields is clone size, V gene, J gene, D gene, CDR3 DNA, CDR3 protein. A D gene is named only where the DNA matches it firmly. Size is stated for part of the rows, as once, few or many counts, or as a class when the clone is expanded.

-	TRBV18	TRBJ1-1	TRBD1	TGTGCCAGCTCAGGAGGACAGGGGGCCACTGAAGCTTTCTTT	CASSGGQGATEAFF
-	TRBV6-5	TRBJ1-5	TRBD1	TGTGCCAGCAGGGGACAGGGAAATCAGCCCCAGCATTTT	CASRGQGNQPQHF
-	TRBV5-5	TRBJ2-7	-	TGTGCCAGCAGCTTGGGAGGGACCTACGAGCAGTACTTC	CASSLGGTYEQYF
-	TRBV5-6	TRBJ1-6	-	TGTGCCAGCAGCTTAGGACGGGAGACCTATAATTCACCCCTCCACTTT	CASSLGRETYNSPLHF
once	TRBV28	TRBJ2-2	TRBD1	TGTGCCAGCAGCCCACCGGGACAGGGAACCGGGGAGCTGTTTTTT	CASSPPGQGTGELFF
-	TRBV11-2	TRBJ2-3	TRBD2	TGTGCCAGCAGCAACCCTCCGGGACTAGCGGGAGTCGGGACAGATACGCAGTATTTT	CASSNPPGLAGVGTDTQYF
-	TRBV24-1	TRBJ1-1	-	TGTGCCACACAGGGCCCGAACACTGAAGCTTTCTTT	CATQGPNTEAFF
-	TRBV7-9	TRBJ1-1	-	TGTGCCAGCAGCTTAGACAGGAGCATGAACACTGAAGCTTTCTTT	CASSLDRSMNTEAFF
few	TRBV7-9	TRBJ2-3	TRBD2	TGTGCCAGCAGCCCTAGCGGAGCTAGCACAGATACGCAGTATTTT	CASSPSGASTDTQYF
-	TRBV20-1	TRBJ1-1	-	TGCAGTGCAAGTGAGATCAGGGTCCAACACACTGAAGCTTTCTTT	CSASEIRVQHTEAFF
-	TRBV9	TRBJ1-5	-	TGTGCCAGCAGCAGGGGGGGGCCTGGTCAGCCCCAGCATTTT	CASSRGGPGQPQHF
-	TRBV9	TRBJ2-5	TRBD2	TGTGCCAGCAGCGTAGACGGGAGGGCTAGGGAGACCCAGTACTTC	CASSVDGRARETQYF
-	TRBV19	TRBJ2-1	TRBD2	TGTGCCAGTATAAGATCTAGCGGGTATTACAATGAGCAGTTCTTC	CASIRSSGYYNEQFF
-	TRBV18	TRBJ2-7	-	TGTGCCAGCTCACCTGGCAGGGGATCCTACGAGCAGTACTTC	CASSPGRGSYEQYF
few	TRBV11-2	TRBJ1-1	TRBD1	TGTGCCAGCAGCCTAGGACAGGGGGTGAACACTGAAGCTTTCTTT	CASSLGQGVNTEAFF
-	TRBV29-1	TRBJ1-6	-	TGCACCAACCGGGGGGGGAACTATAATTCACCCCTCCACTTT	CTNRGGNYNSPLHF
-	TRBV6-2/TRBV6-3	TRBJ1-1	-	TGTGCCAGCAGTTACTTGCCAGGGAAGGACACCTGGGGACACCTTGGACCTGAAGCTTTCTTT	CASSYLPGKDTWGHLGPEAFF
-	TRBV28	TRBJ1-5	-	TGTGCCAGCAGCGCCGCGGGTGGGGATCGGAGCAATCAGCCCCAGCATTTT	CASSAAGGDRSNQPQHF
-	TRBV12-3/TRBV12-4	TRBJ2-3	-	TGTGCCAGCAGTCCAGGGGGGTATACGCAGTATTTT	CASSPGGYTQYF
-	TRBV10-3	TRBJ2-1	TRBD1	TGTGCCATCAGTAGCAGGGGGAACAATGAGCAGTTCTTC	CAISSRGNNEQFF
-	TRBV27	TRBJ2-1	TRBD1	TGTGCCAGCAGTAGGGACAGGGCCTACAATGAGCAGTTCTTC	CASSRDRAYNEQFF
-	TRBV5-5	TRBJ2-7	-	TGTGCCAGCAGCACCGACAGGAGCTCCTACGAGCAGTACTTC	CASSTDRSSYEQYF
-	TRBV6-6	TRBJ1-5	TRBD1	TGTGCCAGCAGTTACGCCCCGACAGGGGGCGGGTGGAATTTT	CASSYAPTGGGWNF
-	TRBV5-1	TRBJ2-1	-	TGCGCCAGCAGCTTGGTCGGTGAGCAGTTCTTC	CASSLVGEQFF
-	TRBV29-1	TRBJ2-3	-	TGCAGCGTTGACAGGGGCACAGATACGCAGTATTTT	CSVDRGTDTQYF
-	TRBV9	TRBJ2-7	TRBD2	TGTGCCAGCAGCGTACGAGGGACTAGCGGGAACGAGCAGTACTTC	CASSVRGTSGNEQYF
-	TRBV9	TRBJ1-4	-	TGTGCCAGCAGCGTAACGAGTACTAATGAAAAACTGTTTTTT	CASSVTSTNEKLFF
-	TRBV9	TRBJ1-6	-	TGTGCCAGCAGCCCCCTACGGGAGAATTCACCCCTCCACTTT	CASSPLRENSPLHF
-	TRBV9	TRBJ2-3	TRBD2	TGTGCCAGCAGCCGACGGACTAGCGGGGGGGATACGCAGTATTTT	CASSRRTSGGDTQYF
-	TRBV7-9	TRBJ2-7	-	TGTGCCAGCAGCTTAGCCCTTTTCGAGCAGTACTTC	CASSLALFEQYF
once	TRBV15	TRBJ2-7	-	TGTGCCACCAGCAGAGATCGAACAGCCTACGAGCAGTACTTC	CATSRDRTAYEQYF
-	TRBV7-8	TRBJ1-1	-	TGTGCCAGCAGCTTAGTTCGCGGGAACACTGAAGCTTTCTTT	CASSLVRGNTEAFF
-	TRBV6-6	TRBJ1-1	-	TGTGCCAGCAGTTACCTTGGGGGGGACACTGAAGCTTTCTTT	CASSYLGGDTEAFF
-	TRBV4-3	TRBJ1-6	TRBD1	TGCGCCAGCAGCCAAGTTTCAGGGGGAGGATCACCCCTCCACTTT	CASSQVSGGGSPLHF
-	TRBV18	TRBJ1-5	TRBD1	TGTGCCAGCTCACCGAGACAGGGGTTAGCGCTAGATTATAGCAATCAGCCCCAGCATTTT	CASSPRQGLALDYSNQPQHF
-	TRBV7-9	TRBJ1-5	TRBD1	TGTGCCAGCAGCCTCGGGACAGGGGTAAATCAGCCCCAGCATTTT	CASSLGTGVNQPQHF
-	TRBV7-9	TRBJ1-5	-	TGTGCCAGCAGCTTAGGCCGGGGTGCAAGCGGCAATCAGCCCCAGCATTTT	CASSLGRGASGNQPQHF
-	TRBV3-1/TRBV3-2	TRBJ1-5	-	TGTGCCAGCAGCCAAGATCGAACAGCCCAGCCCCAGCATTTT	CASSQDRTAQPQHF
once	TRBV11-3	TRBJ1-1	-	TGTGCCAGCAGCTTAGAGTTCAGGGTGAACACTGAAGCTTTCTTT	CASSLEFRVNTEAFF
-	TRBV10-2	TRBJ1-2	TRBD1	TGCGCCAGCATTGAATGGGGGACAGGGGTTTCTAACTATGGCTACACCTTC	CASIEWGTGVSNYGYTF
few	TRBV5-1	TRBJ2-7	TRBD1	TGCGCCAGCAGCTTGACAGGGGCCCAGGCCTACGAGCAGTACTTC	CASSLTGAQAYEQYF
-	TRBV7-2	TRBJ2-1	TRBD2	TGTGCCAGCAGCTTAATCGGGGGGAATGAGCAGTTCTTC	CASSLIGGNEQFF
-	TRBV29-1	TRBJ1-3	TRBD1	TGCAGCGTTGAGAAGGGGGCGGACACCATATATTTT	CSVEKGADTIYF
-	TRBV3-1/TRBV3-2	TRBJ1-6	-	TGTGCCAGCAGCCAAGAGGGGCAGGGTCGTAATTCACCCCTCCACTTT	CASSQEGQGRNSPLHF
-	TRBV12-3/TRBV12-4	TRBJ1-1	-	TGTGCCAGCAGCTTAGGCATGAGGGCTTTCTTT	CASSLGMRAFF
-	TRBV27	TRBJ2-6	TRBD1	TGTGCCAGCAGTTTAGGGAGACAGGGCCTTGGGGCCAACGTCCTGACTTTC	CASSLGRQGLGANVLTF
once	TRBV18	TRBJ2-7	TRBD1	TGTGCCAGCTCACCAGGACAGGGAGCCTACGAGCAGTACTTC	CASSPGQGAYEQYF
-	TRBV3-1/TRBV3-2	TRBJ2-4	TRBD1	TGTGCCAGCAGCCGCCAGGACAGGGTGGTACCTGGCATTCAGTACTTC	CASSRQDRVVPGIQYF
-	TRBV7-2	TRBJ1-5	TRBD1	TGTGCCAGCAGCACCCGGACAGGGAGAGTTCAGCCCCAGCATTTT	CASSTRTGRVQPQHF
-	TRBV19	TRBJ1-5	-	TGTGCCAGTAGTACAGACGGGAATCAGCCCCAGCATTTT	CASSTDGNQPQHF
few	TRBV9	TRBJ2-7	TRBD2	TGTGCCAGCAGCAAGGGACTAGCGGGCTCCTACGAGCAGTACTTC	CASSKGLAGSYEQYF
-	TRBV28	TRBJ1-2	TRBD1	TGTGCCAGCAAATCTCAGGGGGGTCAGCATGGCTACACCTTC	CASKSQGGQHGYTF
-	TRBV9	TRBJ2-1	-	TGTGCCAGCAGCGTTCTGAGCTCCTACAATGAGCAGTTCTTC	CASSVLSSYNEQFF